This entry lists 3 T cell receptor beta chains sequenced from one sample in a study of cytomegalovirus exposure and HLA in healthy donors. 60 Vbeta and 13 Jbeta primers were used in PCR. The protocol was immunoSEQ multiplex PCR, while the TCRdb copy is restricted to in-frame clones and leaves out a portion. The sample lists fewer than 130,000 clones, roughly 80% occurring once. Sequencing was carried out using PBMCs. The receptors originated from a young man in good health and CMV-seropositive.

The V gene is TRBV2, the J gene TRBJ1-6; possible D gene TRBD1, 5 bases. Germline CDR1 and CDR2: SNHLY and FYNNEI. The V end was cut by 1 base, the J end by 8 bases, with 18 bases between. The CDR3 is 17 amino acids. The CDR3 nucleotides read TGTGCCAGCAGTGAAGAAGGGGCGGGACTGGGTGATTCACCCCTCCACTTT. It is translated as CASSEEGAGLGDSPLHF.

The genes are TRBV9 and TRBJ2-3; TRBD2 aligns across 8 bases. This CDR3 has 16 residues. V lost 0 bases and J lost 5; bases outside the gene matches: 8. The germline CDR1 and CDR2 sequences are SGDLS and YYNGEE. The CDR3 DNA reads as TGTGCCAGCAGCGTAGTGGACGGGGGGGAAGAAGATACGCAGTATTTT. Residues: CASSVVDGGEEDTQYF.

The chain joins TRBV25-1 to TRBJ2-5; 7 bases agree with TRBD1. The J call may be wrong; the DNA end is better matched by TRBJ2-7. There are 14 residues in the CDR3. Germline-derived CDR1 and CDR2 are MGHDK and SYGVNS. CDR3 bases: TGTGCCAGCAGTGGACAGGGAGACCTCTACGAGCAGTACTTC. It specifies CASSGQGDLYEQYF.